Here is one T cell receptor (beta chain) with its context. TCRdb's table, derived via immunoSEQ multiplex PCR, lists solely in-frame clones and lacks some. The sample comprises about 77,000 clones, roughly 84% of which are singletons, and 6.2% rests with the top ten. The record originates from a study of OX40 agonist ivuxolimab in advanced cancers. CDR1 is SNHLY, CDR2 FYNNEI, per germline. The CDR3 has 14 amino acids. V was pared by 7 bases and J by 3 bases, with 16 bases between. This sequence was found in an adult with an advanced solid tumor such as melanoma, head and neck, liver or kidney cancer. The source material was CD4+ or CD8+ T cells sorted from blood, sampled in a trial of the OX40 agonist ivuxolimab. The gene calls are TRBV2 and TRBJ2-7, with D possibly matching TRBD2 (6 bases). CDR3 DNA: TGTGCCAGCATCTCGGGAGTGGGTAGCTACGAGCAGTACTTC. Translating it yields CASISGVGSYEQYF.